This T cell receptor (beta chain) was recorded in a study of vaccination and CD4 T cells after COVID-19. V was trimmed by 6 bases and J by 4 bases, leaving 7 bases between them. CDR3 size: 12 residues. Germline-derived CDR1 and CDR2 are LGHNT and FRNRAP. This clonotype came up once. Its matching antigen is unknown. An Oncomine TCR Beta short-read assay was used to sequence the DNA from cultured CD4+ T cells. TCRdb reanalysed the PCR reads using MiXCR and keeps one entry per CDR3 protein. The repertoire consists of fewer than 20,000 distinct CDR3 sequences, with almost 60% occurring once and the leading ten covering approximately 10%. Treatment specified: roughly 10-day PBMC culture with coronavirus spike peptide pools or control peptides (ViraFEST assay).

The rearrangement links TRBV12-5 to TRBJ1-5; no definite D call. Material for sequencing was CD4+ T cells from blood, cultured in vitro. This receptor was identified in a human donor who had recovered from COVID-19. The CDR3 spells CASGSTNQPQHF. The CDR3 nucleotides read TGTGCTAGTGGGTCGACAAATCAGCCCCAGCATTTT.